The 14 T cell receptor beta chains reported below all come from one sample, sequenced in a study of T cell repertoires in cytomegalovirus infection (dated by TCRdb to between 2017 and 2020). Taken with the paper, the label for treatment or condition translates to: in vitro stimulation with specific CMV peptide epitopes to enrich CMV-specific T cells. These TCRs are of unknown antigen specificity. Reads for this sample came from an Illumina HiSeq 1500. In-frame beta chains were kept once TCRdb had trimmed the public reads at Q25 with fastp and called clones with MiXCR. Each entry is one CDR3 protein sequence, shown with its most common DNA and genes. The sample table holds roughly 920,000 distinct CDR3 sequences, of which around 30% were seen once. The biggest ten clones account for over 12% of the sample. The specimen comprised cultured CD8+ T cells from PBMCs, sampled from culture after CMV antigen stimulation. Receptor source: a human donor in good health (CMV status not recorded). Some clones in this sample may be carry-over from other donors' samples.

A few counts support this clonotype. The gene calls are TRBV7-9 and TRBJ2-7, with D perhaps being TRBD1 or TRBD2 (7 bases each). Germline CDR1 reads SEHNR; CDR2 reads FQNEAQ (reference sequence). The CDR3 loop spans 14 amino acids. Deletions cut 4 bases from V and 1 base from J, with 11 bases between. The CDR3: CASSWEGASYEQYV. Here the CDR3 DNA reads TGTGCCAGCAGCTGGGAGGGGGCGTCCTACGAGCAGTACGTC.

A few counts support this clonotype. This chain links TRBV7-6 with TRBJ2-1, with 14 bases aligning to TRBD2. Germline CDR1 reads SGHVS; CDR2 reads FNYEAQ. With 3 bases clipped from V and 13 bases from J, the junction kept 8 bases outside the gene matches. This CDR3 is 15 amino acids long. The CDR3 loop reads CASSLVTSGGAVQFF. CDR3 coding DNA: TGTGCCAGCAGCTTGGTGACTAGCGGGGGGGCTGTTCAGTTCTTC.

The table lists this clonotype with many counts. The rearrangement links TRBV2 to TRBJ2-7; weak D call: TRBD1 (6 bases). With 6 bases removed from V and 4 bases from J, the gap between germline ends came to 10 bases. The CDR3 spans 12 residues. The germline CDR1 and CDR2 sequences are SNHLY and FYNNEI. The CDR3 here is CASRGTFYEQYF. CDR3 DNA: TGTGCCAGCAGGGGGACATTTTACGAGCAGTACTTC.

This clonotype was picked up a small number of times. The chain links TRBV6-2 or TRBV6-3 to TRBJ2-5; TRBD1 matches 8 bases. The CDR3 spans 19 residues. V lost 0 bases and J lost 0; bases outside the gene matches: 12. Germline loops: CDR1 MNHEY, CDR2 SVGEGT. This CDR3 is CASSYSSLSGGLYQETQYF. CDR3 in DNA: TGTGCCAGCAGTTACTCGTCCCTTTCAGGGGGCTTGTACCAAGAGACCCAGTACTTC.

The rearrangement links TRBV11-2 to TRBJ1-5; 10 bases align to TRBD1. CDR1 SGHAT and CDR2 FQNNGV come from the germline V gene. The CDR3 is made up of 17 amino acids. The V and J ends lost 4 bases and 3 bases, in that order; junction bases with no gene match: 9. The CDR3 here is CASSSNRDRGFNQPQHF. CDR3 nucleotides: TGTGCCAGCAGCTCTAACCGGGACAGGGGATTCAATCAGCCCCAGCATTTT.

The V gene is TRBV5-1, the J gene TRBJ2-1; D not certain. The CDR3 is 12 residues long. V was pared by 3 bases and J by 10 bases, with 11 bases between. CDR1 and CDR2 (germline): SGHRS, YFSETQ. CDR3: CASSSDIPEQFF. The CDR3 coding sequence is TGCGCCAGCAGCTCCGACATACCCGAGCAGTTCTTC.

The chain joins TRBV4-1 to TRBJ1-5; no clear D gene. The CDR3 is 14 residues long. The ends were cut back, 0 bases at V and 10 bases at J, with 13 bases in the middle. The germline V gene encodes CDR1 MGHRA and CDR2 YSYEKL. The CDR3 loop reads CASSQDLARRPQHF. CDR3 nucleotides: TGCGCCAGCAGCCAAGATCTTGCGCGGCGACCCCAGCATTTT.

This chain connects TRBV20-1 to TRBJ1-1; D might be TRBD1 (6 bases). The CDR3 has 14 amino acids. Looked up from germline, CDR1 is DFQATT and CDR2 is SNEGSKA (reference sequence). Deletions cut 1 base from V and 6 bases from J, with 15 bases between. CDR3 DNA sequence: TGCAGTGCTAGAGTCTGGGAACAGGGTCCTGAAGCTTTCTTT. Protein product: CSARVWEQGPEAFF.

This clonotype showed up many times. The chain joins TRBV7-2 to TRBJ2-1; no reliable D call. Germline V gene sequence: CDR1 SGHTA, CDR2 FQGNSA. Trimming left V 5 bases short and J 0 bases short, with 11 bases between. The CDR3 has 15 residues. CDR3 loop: CASSPAGFSYNEQFF. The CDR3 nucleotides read TGTGCCAGCAGCCCCGCAGGTTTCTCCTACAATGAGCAGTTCTTC.

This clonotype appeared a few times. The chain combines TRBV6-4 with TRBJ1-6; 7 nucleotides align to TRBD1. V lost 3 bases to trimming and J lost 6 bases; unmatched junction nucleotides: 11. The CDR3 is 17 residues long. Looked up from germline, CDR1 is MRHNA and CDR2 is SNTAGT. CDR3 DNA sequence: TGTGCCAGCAGTGATTCTTTTGGAGGGGGCAGTAATTCACCCCTCCACTTT. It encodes CASSDSFGGGSNSPLHF.

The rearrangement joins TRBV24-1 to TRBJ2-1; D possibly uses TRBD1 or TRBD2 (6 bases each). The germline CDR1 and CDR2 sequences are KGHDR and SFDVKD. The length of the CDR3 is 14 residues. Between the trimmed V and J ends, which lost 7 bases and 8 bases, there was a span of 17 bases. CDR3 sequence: CATRATPGADEQFF. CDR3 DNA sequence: TGTGCCACCAGAGCCACCCCGGGGGCAGATGAGCAGTTCTTC.

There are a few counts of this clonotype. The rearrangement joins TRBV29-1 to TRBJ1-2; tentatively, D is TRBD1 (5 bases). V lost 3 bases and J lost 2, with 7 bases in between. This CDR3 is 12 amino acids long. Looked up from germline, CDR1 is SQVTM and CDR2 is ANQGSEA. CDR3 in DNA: TGCAGCGTTGAGGAGGGGAACTATGGCTACACCTTC. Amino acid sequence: CSVEEGNYGYTF. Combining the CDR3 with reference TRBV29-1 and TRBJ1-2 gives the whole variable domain SAVISQKPSRDICQRGTSLTIQCQVDSQVTMMFWYRQQPGQSLTLIATANQGSEATYESGFVIDKFPISRPNLTFSTLTVSNMSPEDSSIYLCSVEEGNYGYTFGSGTRLTVV.

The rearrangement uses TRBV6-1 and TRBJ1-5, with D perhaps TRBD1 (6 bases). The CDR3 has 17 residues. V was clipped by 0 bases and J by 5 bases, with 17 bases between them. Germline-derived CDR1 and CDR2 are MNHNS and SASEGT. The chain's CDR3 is CASSEAWDKGGHQPQHF. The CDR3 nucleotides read TGTGCCAGCAGTGAAGCCTGGGACAAGGGGGGGCATCAGCCCCAGCATTTT.

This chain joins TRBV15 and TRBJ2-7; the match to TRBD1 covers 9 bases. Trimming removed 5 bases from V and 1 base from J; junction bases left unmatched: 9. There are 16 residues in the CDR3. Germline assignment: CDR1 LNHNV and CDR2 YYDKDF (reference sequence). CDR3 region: CATSSSGQGRSYEQYV. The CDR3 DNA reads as TGTGCCACCAGCTCCTCTGGACAGGGGAGATCCTACGAGCAGTACGTC.